Listed below are T cell receptor beta chains from one sample, sequenced in a study of Ad26.COV2.S vaccination and SARS-CoV-2 variants. Measured with immunoSEQ multiplex PCR; TCRdb has only the in-frame clones, and not every one. Of fewer than 300,000 clones listed, roughly 86% were seen once; the top ten hold 2.5% to 3.5%. The material sequenced was peripheral blood, taken in a trial of Ad26.COV2.S vaccine versus placebo. Receptors were obtained from a person aged 18 to 65 who received the Ad26.COV2.S COVID-19 vaccine or a placebo. The CDR3 runs from the conserved cysteine through the conserved F or W. A D gene is named only where the DNA matches it firmly. Size values are once, few and many counts, or a class for expanded clones, and some rows have none.

CDR3: CASSFPDRSNEQFF; DNA: TGTGCCAGTAGTTTCCCGGACAGGTCCAATGAGCAGTTCTTC; D: TRBD1; V: TRBV19; size: .; J: TRBJ2-1
CDR3: CASSPTGSKETQYF; DNA: TGTGCCAGCAGCCCGACCGGGTCAAAAGAGACCCAGTACTTC; D: .; V: TRBV6-5; size: .; J: TRBJ2-5
CDR3: CASSQLSGGLYEQYF; DNA: TGTGCCAGCAGCCAGCTCTCGGGCGGACTCTACGAGCAGTACTTC; D: .; V: TRBV11-2; size: .; J: TRBJ2-7
CDR3: CASSRGTPKEGYTF; DNA: TGCGCCAGCAGTCGCGGGACACCCAAAGAAGGCTACACCTTC; D: .; V: TRBV23-1; size: .; J: TRBJ1-2
CDR3: CASSSKTGANTIYF; DNA: TGTGCCAGCAGCTCAAAAACAGGGGCAAACACCATATATTTT; D: TRBD1; V: TRBV9; size: .; J: TRBJ1-3
CDR3: CASTPTVVSGANVLTF; DNA: TGTGCCAGCACCCCGACTGTCGTATCTGGGGCCAACGTCCTGACTTTC; D: .; V: TRBV2; size: once; J: TRBJ2-6
CDR3: CASSGGQGAHNEQFF; DNA: TGTGCCAGCAGTGGGGGACAGGGGGCCCACAATGAGCAGTTCTTC; D: .; V: TRBV21-1; size: .; J: TRBJ2-1
CDR3: CASSPEGISREQYF; DNA: TGTGCCAGCAGCCCGGAGGGTATAAGCCGCGAGCAGTACTTC; D: .; V: TRBV7-9; size: .; J: TRBJ2-7
CDR3: CASSERLASTDTQYF; DNA: TGTGCCAGCAGTGAAAGATTGGCTAGCACAGATACGCAGTATTTT; D: .; V: TRBV6-1; size: .; J: TRBJ2-3
CDR3: CASTFRDKQYF; DNA: TGTGCCAGCACGTTCAGGGACAAGCAGTACTTC; D: .; V: TRBV6-5; size: .; J: TRBJ2-7
CDR3: CASSSTGANTEAFF; DNA: TGTGCCAGCAGCTCGACAGGGGCGAACACTGAAGCTTTCTTT; D: TRBD1; V: TRBV6-6; size: .; J: TRBJ1-1
CDR3: CASSQGRSGNQPQHF; DNA: TGTGCCAGCAGCCAGGGGAGGTCGGGCAATCAGCCCCAGCATTTT; D: .; V: TRBV3-1/TRBV3-2; size: .; J: TRBJ1-5
CDR3: CASMGGWETQYF; DNA: TGTGCCAGCATGGGGGGGTGGGAGACCCAGTACTTC; D: TRBD2; V: TRBV6-5; size: .; J: TRBJ2-5
CDR3: CASRYRDRPYGYTF; DNA: TGTGCCAGCAGATACCGGGACAGGCCCTATGGCTACACCTTC; D: TRBD1; V: TRBV6-2/TRBV6-3; size: .; J: TRBJ1-2
CDR3: CASNFLAGGPVDTQYF; DNA: TGCGCCAGCAACTTCTTAGCGGGGGGGCCCGTAGATACGCAGTATTTT; D: TRBD2; V: TRBV5-1; size: .; J: TRBJ2-3
CDR3: CASSHLRGEAFF; DNA: TGTGCCAGCAGCCACCTGAGAGGGGAAGCTTTCTTT; D: .; V: TRBV3-1/TRBV3-2; size: many; J: TRBJ1-1
CDR3: CASSSHQGAQETQYF; DNA: TGTGCCAGCAGTTCACATCAGGGGGCCCAAGAGACCCAGTACTTC; D: TRBD1; V: TRBV28; size: few; J: TRBJ2-5
CDR3: CASRWENTEAFF; DNA: TGTGCCAGCAGATGGGAAAACACTGAAGCTTTCTTT; D: .; V: TRBV6-6; size: .; J: TRBJ1-1
CDR3: CASSEGIGHLYTEAFF; DNA: TGTGCCAGCAGTGAAGGTATAGGACATCTTTACACTGAAGCTTTCTTT; D: .; V: TRBV6-1; size: .; J: TRBJ1-1
CDR3: CASSLGIDTDTQYF; DNA: TGTGCCAGCAGCTTAGGGATCGACACAGATACGCAGTATTTT; D: .; V: TRBV7-3; size: .; J: TRBJ2-3
CDR3: CASHAGGGNVLTF; DNA: TGTGCCTCCCACGCAGGGGGAGGCAACGTCCTGACTTTC; D: .; V: TRBV12-3/TRBV12-4; size: .; J: TRBJ2-6
CDR3: CASSLDVPDSSYNEQFF; DNA: TGTGCCAGCAGCTTAGACGTCCCTGACAGCTCCTACAATGAGCAGTTCTTC; D: .; V: TRBV11-2; size: once; J: TRBJ2-1
CDR3: CASSLAGPSYNEQFF; DNA: TGCGCCAGCAGCTTAGCGGGGCCTTCCTACAATGAGCAGTTCTTC; D: TRBD2; V: TRBV5-1; size: .; J: TRBJ2-1
CDR3: CASSPRGTGELFF; DNA: TGTGCCAGCAGCCCCCGGGGAACCGGGGAGCTGTTTTTT; D: .; V: TRBV7-6; size: .; J: TRBJ2-2
CDR3: CASSEQGNNSPLHF; DNA: TGTGCCAGCAGTGAGCAGGGTAATAATTCACCCCTCCACTTT; D: .; V: TRBV2; size: .; J: TRBJ1-6
CDR3: CASSDEQGHPEQYF; DNA: TGTGCCAGCAGTGACGAGCAGGGGCACCCCGAGCAGTACTTC; D: .; V: TRBV4-2; size: .; J: TRBJ2-7
CDR3: CASSPGTRTKETQYF; DNA: TGTGCCAGCAGCCCCGGGACTAGAACAAAAGAGACCCAGTACTTC; D: TRBD2; V: TRBV3-1/TRBV3-2; size: .; J: TRBJ2-5
CDR3: CASSPPMGSSGSYEQYF; DNA: TGTGCCAGCAGCCCCCCAATGGGGAGTAGCGGGAGCTACGAGCAGTACTTC; D: TRBD2; V: TRBV5-4; size: .; J: TRBJ2-7
CDR3: CASSLLNYNEQFF; DNA: TGTGCCAGCAGCTTACTAAACTACAATGAGCAGTTCTTC; D: .; V: TRBV7-9; size: .; J: TRBJ2-1
CDR3: CASSYPTTGSQPLEQYF; DNA: TGTGCCAGCAGTTACCCAACTACAGGGTCCCAACCACTGGAGCAGTACTTC; D: .; V: TRBV6-2/TRBV6-3; size: few; J: TRBJ2-7
CDR3: CASSLALDTPNTEAFF; DNA: TGTGCCAGCAGCTTAGCGCTAGACACCCCGAACACTGAAGCTTTCTTT; D: .; V: TRBV7-6; size: .; J: TRBJ1-1
CDR3: CASSGQANTGELFF; DNA: TGCGCCAGCAGTGGGCAGGCGAACACCGGGGAGCTGTTTTTT; D: .; V: TRBV5-1; size: once; J: TRBJ2-2
CDR3: CASSVGLGTSYGYTF; DNA: TGTGCCAGCAGCGTAGGGTTGGGGACCTCCTATGGCTACACCTTC; D: .; V: TRBV9; size: .; J: TRBJ1-2
CDR3: CASSKSQGNTEAFF; DNA: TGTGCCAGCAGTAAATCTCAGGGGAACACTGAAGCTTTCTTT; D: .; V: TRBV6-2/TRBV6-3; size: .; J: TRBJ1-1
CDR3: CASSLKGNSGNTIYF; DNA: TGTGCCAGCAGCTTAAAGGGGAACTCTGGAAACACCATATATTTT; D: .; V: TRBV7-9; size: .; J: TRBJ1-3
CDR3: CASSEDREVDEQYF; DNA: TGCGCCAGCAGTGAGGACAGGGAAGTTGACGAGCAGTACTTC; D: TRBD1; V: TRBV5-1; size: .; J: TRBJ2-7